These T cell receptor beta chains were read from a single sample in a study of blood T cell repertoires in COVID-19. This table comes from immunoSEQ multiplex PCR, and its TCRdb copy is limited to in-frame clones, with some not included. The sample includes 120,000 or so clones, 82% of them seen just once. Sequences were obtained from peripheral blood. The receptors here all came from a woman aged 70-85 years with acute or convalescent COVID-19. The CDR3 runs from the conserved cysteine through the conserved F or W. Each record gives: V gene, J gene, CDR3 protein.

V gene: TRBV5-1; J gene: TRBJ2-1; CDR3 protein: CASSLGGQINYNEQFF
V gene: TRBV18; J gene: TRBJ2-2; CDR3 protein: CASSPQGRSTGELFF
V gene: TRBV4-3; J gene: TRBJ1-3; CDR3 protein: CASSQTSGTAGNTIYF
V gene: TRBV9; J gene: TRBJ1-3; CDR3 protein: CASSVGRGLGNTIYF
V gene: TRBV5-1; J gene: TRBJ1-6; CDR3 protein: CASSLAGIQNSPLHF
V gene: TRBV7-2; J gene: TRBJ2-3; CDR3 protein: CASSLGGGPTNTQYF
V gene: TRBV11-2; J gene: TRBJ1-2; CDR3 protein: CASSSGTGLGYTF
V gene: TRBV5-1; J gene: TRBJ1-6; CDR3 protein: CASSLGQGGSPLHF
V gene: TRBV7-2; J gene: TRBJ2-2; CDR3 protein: CASSWGLAGGRYHRRELFF
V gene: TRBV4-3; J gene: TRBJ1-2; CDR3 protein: CASSQEPTDSLYGYTF
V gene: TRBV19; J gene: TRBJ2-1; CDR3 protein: CASSVMGGGAYNEQFF
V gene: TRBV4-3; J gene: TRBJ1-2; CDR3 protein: CASSPNFRGTDGYTF
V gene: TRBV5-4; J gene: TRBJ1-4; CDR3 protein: CASRRDRDNEKLFF
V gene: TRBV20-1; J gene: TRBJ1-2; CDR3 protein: CSASIQGARDGYTF
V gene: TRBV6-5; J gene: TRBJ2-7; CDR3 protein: CASIKRTGRTYEQYF
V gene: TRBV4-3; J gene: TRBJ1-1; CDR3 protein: CASSQESLGSSEAFF
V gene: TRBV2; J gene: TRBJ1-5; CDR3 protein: CASSEATGAQPQHF
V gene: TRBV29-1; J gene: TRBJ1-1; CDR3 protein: CSVGNTEAFF
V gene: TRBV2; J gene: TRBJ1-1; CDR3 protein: CASRDTNTEAFF
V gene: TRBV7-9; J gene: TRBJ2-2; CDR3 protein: CASSFGSAAGELFF
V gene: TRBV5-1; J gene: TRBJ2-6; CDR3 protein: CASSLLGGSGANVLTF
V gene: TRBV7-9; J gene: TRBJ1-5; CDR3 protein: CASSPTGTANQPQHF